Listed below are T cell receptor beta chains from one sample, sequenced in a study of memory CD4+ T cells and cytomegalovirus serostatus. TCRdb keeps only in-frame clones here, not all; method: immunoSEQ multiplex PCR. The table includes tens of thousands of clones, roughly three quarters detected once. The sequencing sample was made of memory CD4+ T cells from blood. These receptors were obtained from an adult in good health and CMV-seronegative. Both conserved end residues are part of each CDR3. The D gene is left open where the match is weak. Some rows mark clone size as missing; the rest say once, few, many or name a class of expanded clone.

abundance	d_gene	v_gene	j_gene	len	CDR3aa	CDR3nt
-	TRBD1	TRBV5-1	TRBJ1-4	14	CASSGTDINEKLFF	TGCGCCAGCAGCGGGACAGACATAAATGAAAAACTGTTTTTT
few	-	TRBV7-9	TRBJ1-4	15	CASSLASGRGEKLFF	TGTGCCAGCAGCTTAGCGTCGGGACGGGGAGAAAAACTGTTTTTT
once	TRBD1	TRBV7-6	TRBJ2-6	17	CASSIGQGSSGANVLTF	TGTGCCAGCAGCATCGGACAGGGGAGCTCTGGGGCCAACGTCCTGACTTTC
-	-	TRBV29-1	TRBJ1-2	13	CSVEDSEVHGYTF	TGCAGCGTTGAAGACAGCGAGGTGCATGGCTACACCTTC
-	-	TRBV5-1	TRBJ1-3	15	CASSQDGSSGNTIYF	TGCGCCAGCTCCCAGGACGGAAGCTCTGGAAACACCATATATTTT
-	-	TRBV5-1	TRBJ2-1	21	CASSLPGLVSPGLSLSNEQFF	TGCGCCAGCAGCTTGCCTGGCCTAGTATCACCAGGACTCTCTCTTAGCAATGAGCAGTTCTTC
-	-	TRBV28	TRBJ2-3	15	CASSKGGAGTDTQYF	TGTGCCAGCAGTAAGGGGGGGGCTGGCACAGATACGCAGTATTTT
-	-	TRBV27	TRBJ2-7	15	CASSNPRTATYEQYF	TGTGCCAGCAGTAACCCGCGAACAGCCACCTACGAGCAGTACTTC
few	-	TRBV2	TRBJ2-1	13	CASSDWVDNEQFF	TGTGCCAGCAGTGATTGGGTGGACAATGAGCAGTTCTTC
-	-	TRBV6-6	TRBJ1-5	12	CASSYAVQPQHF	TGTGCCAGCAGTTACGCGGTTCAGCCCCAGCATTTT
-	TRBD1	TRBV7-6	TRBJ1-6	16	CASSPLPGQGNSPLHF	TGTGCCAGCAGCCCACTCCCGGGACAGGGTAATTCACCCCTCCACTTT
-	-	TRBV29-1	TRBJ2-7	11	CSVSSSHEQYF	TGCAGCGTTTCTTCCTCCCACGAGCAGTACTTC
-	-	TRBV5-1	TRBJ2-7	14	CASSLVVSPYEQYF	TGCGCCAGCAGCTTGGTGGTCAGCCCGTACGAGCAGTACTTC
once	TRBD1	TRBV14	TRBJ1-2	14	CASSQRRQGHGYTF	TGTGCCAGCAGCCAACGACGACAGGGGCATGGCTACACCTTC
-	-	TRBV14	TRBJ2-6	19	CASSRYSGAYGSGANVLTF	TGTGCCAGCAGCCGATACTCTGGAGCTTACGGATCTGGGGCCAACGTCCTGACTTTC
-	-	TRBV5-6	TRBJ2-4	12	CASSGRTVKMYF	TGTGCCAGCAGCGGGCGGACAGTCAAGATGTACTTC
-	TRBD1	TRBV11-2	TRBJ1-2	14	CASSHNHRGYGYTF	TGTGCCAGCAGCCATAACCACAGGGGCTATGGCTACACCTTC
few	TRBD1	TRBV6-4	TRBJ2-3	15	CASSDGTGGTDTQYF	TGTGCCAGCAGTGACGGGACAGGGGGCACAGATACGCAGTATTTT
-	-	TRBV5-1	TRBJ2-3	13	CASSFFGMDTQYF	TGCGCCAGCAGCTTCTTCGGGATGGATACGCAGTATTTT
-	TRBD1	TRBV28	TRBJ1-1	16	CASSHGTGDWDTEAFF	TGTGCCAGCAGTCACGGGACAGGCGACTGGGACACTGAAGCTTTCTTT
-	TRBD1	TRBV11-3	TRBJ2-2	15	CASSLGQVNTGELFF	TGTGCCAGCAGCCTCGGACAGGTTAACACCGGGGAGCTGTTTTTT
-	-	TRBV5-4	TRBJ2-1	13	CASSRGRGGEQFF	TGTGCCAGCAGCCGGGGCCGGGGTGGTGAGCAGTTCTTC
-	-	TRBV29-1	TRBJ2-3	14	CSVEADVQPDTQYF	TGCAGCGTTGAAGCCGACGTTCAGCCAGATACGCAGTATTTT
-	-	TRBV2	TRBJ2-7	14	CASSEGSLSNEQYF	TGTGCCAGCAGTGAAGGGAGCCTCTCGAACGAGCAGTACTTC
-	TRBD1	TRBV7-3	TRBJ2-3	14	CASRTGASTDTQYF	TGTGCCAGTCGGACAGGGGCTAGCACAGATACGCAGTATTTT
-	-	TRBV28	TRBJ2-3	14	CASYGRESTDTQYF	TGTGCCAGCTACGGCAGGGAGAGCACAGATACGCAGTATTTT
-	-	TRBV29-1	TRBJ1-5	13	CSVGDGSNQPQHF	TGCAGCGTTGGGGACGGAAGCAATCAGCCCCAGCATTTT
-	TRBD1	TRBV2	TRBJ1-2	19	CASRNTRFGQATRGYGYTF	TGTGCCAGCAGAAACACTCGATTCGGACAGGCAACTCGGGGGTATGGCTACACCTTC
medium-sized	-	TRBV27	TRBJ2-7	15	CASTLGGKSSYEQYF	TGTGCCAGCACCCTCGGGGGTAAAAGCTCCTACGAGCAGTACTTC
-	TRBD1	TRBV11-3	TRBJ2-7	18	CASSLEKWGDRGNYEQYF	TGTGCCAGCAGCTTAGAAAAATGGGGGGACAGGGGGAACTACGAGCAGTACTTC
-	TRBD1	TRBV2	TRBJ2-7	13	CASRDRGPYEQYF	TGTGCCAGCAGGGACAGGGGACCCTACGAGCAGTACTTC
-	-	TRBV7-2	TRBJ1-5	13	CASSFSVSQPQHF	TGTGCCAGCAGCTTCAGCGTTAGTCAGCCCCAGCATTTT
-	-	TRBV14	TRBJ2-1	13	CASSQGSYNEQFF	TGTGCCAGCAGCCAAGGATCATACAATGAGCAGTTCTTC
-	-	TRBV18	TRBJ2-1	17	CASSPPVRGSTYNEQFF	TGTGCCAGCTCACCACCGGTCCGGGGATCCACCTACAATGAGCAGTTCTTC
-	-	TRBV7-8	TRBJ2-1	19	CASSLGRPTGTFTYNEQFF	TGTGCCAGCAGCTTAGGCCGGCCAACCGGGACTTTTACCTACAATGAGCAGTTCTTC
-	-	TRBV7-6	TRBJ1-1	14	CASSASGAWTEAFF	TGTGCCAGCAGCGCCTCGGGGGCGTGGACTGAAGCTTTCTTT
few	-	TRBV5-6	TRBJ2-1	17	CASSFMPGTRKYNEQFF	TGTGCCAGCAGCTTCATGCCCGGGACGAGGAAATACAATGAGCAGTTCTTC
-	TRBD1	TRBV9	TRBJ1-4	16	CASSGGGGTGYEKLFF	TGTGCCAGCAGCGGCGGGGGAGGGACAGGGTATGAAAAACTGTTTTTT
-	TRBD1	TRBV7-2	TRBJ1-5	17	CASSPPRAGGIFQPQHF	TGTGCCAGCAGCCCCCCCCGGGCAGGGGGAATTTTTCAGCCCCAGCATTTT
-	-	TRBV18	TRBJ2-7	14	CASSPRSEPYEQYF	TGTGCCAGCTCACCACGGAGCGAACCCTACGAGCAGTACTTC
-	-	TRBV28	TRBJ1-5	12	CATWGGNQPQHF	TGTGCCACGTGGGGAGGGAATCAGCCCCAGCATTTT
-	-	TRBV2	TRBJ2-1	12	CASRGSGNEQFF	TGTGCCAGCAGGGGCAGTGGGAATGAGCAGTTCTTC
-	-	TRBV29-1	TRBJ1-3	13	CSFCSTSGNTIYF	TGCAGCTTTTGCTCCACGTCTGGAAACACCATATATTTT
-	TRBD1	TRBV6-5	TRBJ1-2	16	CASSYSGGTANYGYTF	TGTGCCAGCAGTTACTCGGGCGGGACAGCCAACTATGGCTACACCTTC
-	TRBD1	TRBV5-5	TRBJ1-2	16	CASSLDLGQADYGYTF	TGTGCCAGCAGCTTGGATCTTGGACAGGCGGACTATGGCTACACCTTC
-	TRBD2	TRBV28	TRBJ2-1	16	CASRPLTSGRGGEQFF	TGTGCCAGCAGGCCTTTGACTAGCGGGAGGGGGGGTGAGCAGTTCTTC
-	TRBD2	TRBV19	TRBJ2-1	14	CASSSGRDYNEQFF	TGTGCCAGTAGTAGCGGGAGGGATTACAATGAGCAGTTCTTC
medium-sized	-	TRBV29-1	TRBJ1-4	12	CSACWSREKLFF	TGCAGCGCGTGTTGGTCTCGCGAAAAACTGTTTTTT
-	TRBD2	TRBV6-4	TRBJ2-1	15	CASSPLTSGISEQFF	TGTGCCAGCAGTCCCCTGACTAGCGGGATCAGTGAGCAGTTCTTC
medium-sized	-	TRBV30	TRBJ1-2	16	CAWSVPLWRGWYGYTF	TGTGCCTGGAGTGTTCCCCTCTGGCGGGGCTGGTATGGCTACACCTTC
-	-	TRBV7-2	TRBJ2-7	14	CASSLVGDLREQYF	TGTGCCAGCAGCTTAGTGGGGGACCTGAGGGAGCAGTACTTC